This passage covers 14 T cell receptor beta chains from one sample sequenced in a study of vaccination and CD4 T cells after COVID-19. The Oncomine TCR Beta short-read assay sequenced DNA from cultured CD4+ T cells. TCRdb used MiXCR to reprocess the PCR reads, holding one entry per CDR3 protein. The sample consists of 11,000 or so distinct CDR3 sequences, approximately 61% of them appearing once. No antigen has been assigned to these receptors. Specified treatment: roughly 10-day PBMC culture with coronavirus spike peptide pools or control peptides (ViraFEST assay). The sequencing sample was made of CD4+ T cells from blood, cultured in vitro. These receptors came from a human donor who had recovered from COVID-19.

This clonotype was detected only a few times. This chain uses TRBV11-2 with TRBJ1-2; 9 bases match TRBD1. The CDR3 runs 13 residues. The germline gives CDR1 SGHAT, CDR2 FQNNGV. J was trimmed by 3 bases and V by 5 bases; bases with no gene match: 1. The CDR3 bases are TGTGCCAGCAGCCGGGACAGGGACTATGGCTACACCTTC. Protein sequence: CASSRDRDYGYTF.

J is TRBJ2-7 and V is TRBV3-1; TRBD2 might be the D (6 bases). This CDR3 has 18 amino acids. Germline values: CDR1 LGHDT, CDR2 YNNKEL (reference sequence). Trimming left V 6 bases short and J 3 bases short, with 27 bases between. DNA of the CDR3: TGTGCCAGCAGACCCAAAGCAGGAGGGGTTAGAATCTACTACGAGCAGTACTTC. Protein sequence: CASRPKAGGVRIYYEQYF.

V is TRBV20-1 and J is TRBJ1-2; tentative D call: TRBD1 (6 bases). CDR3 length equals 14 residues. Germline values: CDR1 DFQATT, CDR2 SNEGSKA (reference sequence). CDR3 region: CRGPGHIFNYGYTF. As DNA, the CDR3 is TGCAGGGGGCCGGGACATATTTTTAACTATGGCTACACCTTC.

The V gene is TRBV28, the J gene TRBJ1-5; D uncertain. The CDR3 is 13 amino acids. The germline V gene has CDR1 MDHEN and CDR2 SYDVKM. Trimming removed 6 bases at V and 6 bases at J, with 12 bases between. CDR3 in amino acids: CASRVEVGQPQHF. The CDR3 DNA reads TGTGCCAGCAGGGTGGAGGTCGGTCAGCCCCAGCATTTT.

V gene TRBV19 combines with J gene TRBJ1-5; 9 nucleotides match TRBD1. V lost 5 bases to trimming and J lost 6 bases; unmatched junction nucleotides: 8. Germline V CDR1 and CDR2: LNHDA, SQIVND (reference sequence). This CDR3 has 15 residues. CDR3 protein: CASSGYRGQVQPQHF. The CDR3 bases are TGTGCCAGTAGTGGATACAGGGGGCAGGTTCAGCCCCAGCATTTT.

The chain has TRBV12-3 or TRBV12-4 and TRBJ1-1; D gene uncertain. This CDR3 is 14 amino acids long. V lost 5 bases to trimming and J lost 6 bases, with 16 bases between them. For the CDR3, the DNA is TGTGCCAGCAGTATTCGGGAACGAGAGGCTGAAGCTTTCTTT. It encodes CASSIREREAEAFF.

V gene TRBV6-1 combines with J gene TRBJ2-1; D possibly uses TRBD1 or TRBD2 (6 bases each). CDR1 is MNHNS and CDR2 is SASEGT in the germline V gene. Deletions cut 2 bases from V and 1 base from J, with 15 bases between. The CDR3 loop spans 17 amino acids. This chain's CDR3 is CASSERGVLGSYNEQFF. In DNA form, the CDR3 reads TGTGCCAGCAGTGAAAGGGGGGTGTTGGGGTCCTACAATGAGCAGTTCTTC.

This chain links TRBV6-1 with TRBJ2-7; D is uncertain. V lost 6 bases, J lost 0 bases, and 12 bases lay in between. Germline values: CDR1 MNHNS, CDR2 SASEGT. This CDR3 is 14 amino acids long. The CDR3: CASSLSVNSYEQYF. CDR3 coding DNA: TGTGCCAGCAGCCTCTCAGTAAACTCCTACGAGCAGTACTTC.

The chain links TRBV7-2 to TRBJ2-7, with TRBD2 matching over 10 bases. The CDR3 length is 16 residues. Trimming removed 4 bases from V and 3 bases from J; junction bases left unmatched: 9. From germline, CDR1 is SGHTA and CDR2 FQGNSA. The CDR3 is CASSSASGTSVYEQYF. CDR3 sequence (DNA): TGTGCCAGCAGCTCGGCCTCCGGGACTAGCGTCTACGAGCAGTACTTC.

The rearrangement joins TRBV11-3 to TRBJ2-1; possibly TRBD1 or TRBD2 for D (5 bases each). The ends were cut back, 5 bases at V and 6 bases at J, with 17 bases in the middle. The V gene's germline CDR1 is SGHNT and CDR2 YENEEA. This CDR3 has 15 amino acids. CDR3 nucleotide sequence: TGTGCCAGCAGCCCCCGGAAGGGTGGGGGCAATGAGCAGTTCTTC. Translated, it gives CASSPRKGGGNEQFF.

V usage is TRBV27 and J usage is TRBJ1-6, with unresolved D. The V and J ends lost 6 bases and 5 bases respectively, with 8 bases between them. This CDR3 is 13 amino acids long. From germline, CDR1 is MNHEY and CDR2 SMNVEV (reference sequence). The CDR3 is CASRNPNNSPLHF. Written as DNA, the CDR3 is TGTGCCAGCAGGAATCCTAATAATTCACCCCTCCACTTT.

This clonotype has only a few counts. The V call is TRBV6-1, the J call TRBJ1-1; D is ambiguous. The CDR3 extends over 17 amino acids. Trimming shortened V by 8 bases and J by 1 base, and 23 bases separated the two germline ends. Per germline, CDR1 MNHNS and CDR2 SASEGT. CDR3 DNA sequence: TGTGCCAGCCGAAAACCCCCCTTAGGAATGAAGAACACTGAAGCTTTCTTT. Protein sequence: CASRKPPLGMKNTEAFF.

This clonotype was recorded a few times. This rearrangement joins TRBV6-1 to TRBJ1-6; D possibly corresponds to TRBD1 (5 bases). CDR1 and CDR2 from the germline V gene are MNHNS and SASEGT. Trimming took 10 bases from V and 10 from J, leaving 20 bases between them. This CDR3 comprises 14 residues. CDR3 nucleotide sequence: TGTGCCACGCAAAGATCAGGGTTAGGCTCACCCCTCCACTTT. It translates to CATQRSGLGSPLHF.

The rearrangement links TRBV19 to TRBJ2-2; D uncertain. Between the trimmed V and J ends, which lost 9 bases and 8 bases, there was a span of 16 bases. This CDR3 region has 13 residues. From germline, CDR1 is LNHDA and CDR2 SQIVND (reference sequence). The CDR3, as DNA: TGTGCCAGCCTTCCGAGACTTAGAGGGGAGCTGTTTTTT. Protein sequence: CASLPRLRGELFF.